This T cell receptor (beta chain) was sequenced for a study of T cells in Graves' hyperthyroidism and ophthalmopathy. Amplification of TCR beta CDR3 regions was performed using RNA transcripts as template. First-round RT-PCR with HTBI primers amplified the TCR CDR3 region. TCRdb redid the calling of the multiplex PCR reads with MiXCR, one entry per CDR3 protein. This table holds fewer than 800,000 distinct CDR3 sequences, approximately 16% found once. This CDR3 spans 15 amino acids. Germline CDR1 SEHNR, CDR2 FQNEAQ (reference sequence). V was clipped by 4 bases and J by 4 bases, with 16 bases between them.

The sequenced sample was blood. The TCR comes from a young man with Graves' hyperthyroidism. V is TRBV7-9 and J is TRBJ1-2; a possible D gene is TRBD1 (6 bases). The chain's CDR3 is CASSSQGDTSYGYTF. DNA of the CDR3: TGTGCCAGCAGCTCCCAAGGGGACACGTCCTATGGCTACACCTTC.